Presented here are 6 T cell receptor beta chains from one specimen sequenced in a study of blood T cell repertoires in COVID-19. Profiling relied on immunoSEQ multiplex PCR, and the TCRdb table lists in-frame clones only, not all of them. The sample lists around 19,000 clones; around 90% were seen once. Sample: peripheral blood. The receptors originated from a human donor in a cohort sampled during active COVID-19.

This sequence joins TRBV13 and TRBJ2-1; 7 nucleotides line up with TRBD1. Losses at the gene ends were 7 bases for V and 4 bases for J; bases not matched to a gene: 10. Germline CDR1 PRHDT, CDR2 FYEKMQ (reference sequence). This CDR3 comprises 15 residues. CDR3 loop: CASNRQGVSYNEQFF. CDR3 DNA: TGTGCCAGCAACCGTCAGGGGGTTTCGTACAATGAGCAGTTCTTC.

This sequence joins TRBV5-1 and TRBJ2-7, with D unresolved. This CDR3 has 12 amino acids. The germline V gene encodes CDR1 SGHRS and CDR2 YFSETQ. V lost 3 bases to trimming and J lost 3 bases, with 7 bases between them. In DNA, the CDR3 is TGCGCCAGCAGCTCTACAGACTACGAGCAGTACTTC. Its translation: CASSSTDYEQYF.

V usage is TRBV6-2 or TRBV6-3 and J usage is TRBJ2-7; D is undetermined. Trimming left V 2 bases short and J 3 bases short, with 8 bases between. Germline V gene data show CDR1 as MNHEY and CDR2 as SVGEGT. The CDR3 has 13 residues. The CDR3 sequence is CASSYASYYEQYF. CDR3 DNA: TGTGCCAGCAGTTACGCCTCCTACTACGAGCAGTACTTC.

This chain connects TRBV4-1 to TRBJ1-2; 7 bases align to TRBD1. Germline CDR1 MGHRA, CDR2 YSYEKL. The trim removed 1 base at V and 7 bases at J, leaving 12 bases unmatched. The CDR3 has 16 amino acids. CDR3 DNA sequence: TGCGCCAGCAGCCAAGGACAGGGCCCAAGGGCAGTTGGCTACACCTTC. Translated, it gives CASSQGQGPRAVGYTF.

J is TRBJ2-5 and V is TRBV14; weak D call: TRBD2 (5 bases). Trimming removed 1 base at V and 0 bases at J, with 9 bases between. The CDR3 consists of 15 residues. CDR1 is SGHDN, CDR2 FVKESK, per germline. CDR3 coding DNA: TGTGCCAGCAGCCAAGGGACTGACTACCAAGAGACCCAGTACTTC. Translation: CASSQGTDYQETQYF.

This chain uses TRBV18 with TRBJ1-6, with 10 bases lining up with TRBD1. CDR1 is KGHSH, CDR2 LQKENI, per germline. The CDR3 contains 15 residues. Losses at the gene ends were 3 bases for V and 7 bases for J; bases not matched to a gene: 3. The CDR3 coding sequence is TGTGCCAGCTCACCGGACAGGGGGGAAAATTCACCCCTCCACTTT. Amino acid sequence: CASSPDRGENSPLHF.